A single sample is the source of the 16 T cell receptor beta chains below, sequenced in a study of T cells in Graves' hyperthyroidism and ophthalmopathy. Regions amplified from RNA transcripts were the TCR beta CDR3 regions. Initially, a first-round RT-PCR of the TCR CDR3 employed the HTBI primer set. MiXCR, run by TCRdb on the multiplex PCR reads, gives a single entry per CDR3 protein. Here the sample spans approximately 600,000 distinct CDR3 sequences, 14% being singletons. Sequencing was performed on blood. The receptors derive from a woman in her twenties or thirties with Graves' hyperthyroidism that later progressed to Graves' ophthalmopathy.

This clonotype has ten or more counts. The chain carries TRBV28 and TRBJ1-3, with D possibly matching TRBD1 (6 bases). Germline V gene sequence: CDR1 MDHEN, CDR2 SYDVKM. This CDR3 is 14 amino acids long. Trimming took off 4 bases at V and 2 bases at J, with 9 bases between the two ends. DNA of the CDR3: TGTGCCAGCAGTTCCAGGGGAACTGGAAACACCATATATTTT. The encoded protein is CASSSRGTGNTIYF.

This clonotype was detected many times. The rearrangement links TRBV7-9 to TRBJ2-5; D remains unclear. V lost 1 base, J lost 1 base, and 10 bases lay in between. The length of the CDR3 is 15 residues. Germline-derived CDR1 and CDR2 are SEHNR and FQNEAQ (reference sequence). CDR3 in amino acids: CASSLDWSFQETQYF. Written as DNA, the CDR3 is TGTGCCAGCAGCTTAGATTGGTCGTTCCAAGAGACCCAGTACTTC.

The V gene is TRBV12-3 or TRBV12-4, the J gene TRBJ2-2, with 9 bases matching TRBD2. There are 16 residues in the CDR3. The junction had 7 bases not matched to a gene; V was cut back by 3 bases and J by 5 bases. The CDR3 DNA reads TGTGCCAGCAGTTTTGTCGCGGGAGGGGGGACCGGGGAGCTGTTTTTT. Protein: CASSFVAGGGTGELFF.

In this sample, this clonotype turned up a few times. The gene calls are TRBV16 and TRBJ1-5; D unresolved. Looked up from germline, CDR1 is KGHSY and CDR2 is FQNENV. The CDR3 sequence is 13 residues long. Trimming left V 0 bases short and J 5 bases short, with 5 bases between. The CDR3 spells CASSQSLDQPQHF. CDR3 DNA sequence: TGTGCCAGCAGCCAATCCCTAGATCAGCCCCAGCATTTT.

The table lists this clonotype with a few counts. The J gene is TRBJ2-2, the V gene TRBV28; D is perhaps TRBD2 (6 bases). The CDR3 contains 13 residues. CDR1 is MDHEN, CDR2 SYDVKM, per germline. Trimming took off 6 bases at V and 4 bases at J, with 9 bases between the two ends. The CDR3 nucleotides read TGTGCCAGCAGATTGGGGGGCACCGGGGAGCTGTTTTTT. Protein sequence: CASRLGGTGELFF. Combining the CDR3 with reference TRBV28 and TRBJ2-2 gives the whole variable domain DVKVTQSSRYLVKRTGEKVFLECVQDMDHENMFWYRQDPGLGLRLIYFSYDVKMKEKGDIPEGYSVSREKKERFSLILESASTNQTSMYLCASRLGGTGELFFGEGSRLTVL.

This clonotype was counted many times. The chain employs TRBV6-1 and TRBJ2-5; 7 bases line up with TRBD2. The length of the CDR3 is 15 residues. Germline V gene data show CDR1 as MNHNS and CDR2 as SASEGT. Trimming took 7 bases from V and 4 from J; bases not matched to a gene: 12. CDR3 DNA: TGTGCCAGCACCAATAGCGCGGGAGTTAGAGAGACCCAGTACTTC. Its translation is CASTNSAGVRETQYF.

The chain joins TRBV3-1 to TRBJ1-2, with D perhaps TRBD1 (6 bases). V gave up 3 bases and J gave up 5 bases, with 22 bases separating them. Germline CDR1 and CDR2: LGHDT and YNNKEL (reference sequence). CDR3 length: 17 residues. In DNA form, the CDR3 reads TGTGCCAGCAGCCAGGTAGGGGCGACAGGAGGGATTTATGGCTACACCTTC. Protein product: CASSQVGATGGIYGYTF. The variable domain in full, completed from reference TRBV3-1 and TRBJ1-2, reads DTAVSQTPKYLVTQMGNDKSIKCEQNLGHDTMYWYKQDSKKFLKIMFSYNNKELIINETVPNRFSPKSPDKAHLNLHINSLELGDSAVYFCASSQVGATGGIYGYTFGSGTRLTVV.

This clonotype was counted many times. V and J are TRBV30 and TRBJ1-1; TRBD1 is a possible D gene (5 bases). The CDR3 runs to 12 residues. Germline V gene data show CDR1 as GTSNPN and CDR2 as SVGIG (reference sequence). V was shortened by 5 bases and J by 4 bases, with 11 bases between the two germline ends. The CDR3 region has the DNA TGTGCCTGGTGTGGGGGGGGCACTGAAGCTTTCTTT. Its translation is CAWCGGGTEAFF. The complete variable domain, with remaining parts taken from reference TRBV30 and TRBJ1-1, reads SQTIHQWPATLVQPVGSPLSLECTVEGTSNPNLYWYRQAAGRGLQLLFYSVGIGQISSEVPQNLSASRPQDRQFILSSKKLLLSDSGFYLCAWCGGGTEAFFGQGTRLTVV.

The chain links TRBV20-1 to TRBJ2-7, with TRBD2 matching 14 bases. Germline-derived CDR1 and CDR2 are DFQATT and SNEGSKA (reference sequence). The CDR3 covers 16 residues. The J segment lost 2 bases and the V segment lost 0 bases, leaving 3 bases of the junction unmatched. The CDR3 DNA is TGCAGTGCTAGAGACTTGACTAGCGGGAGGGCCTACGAGCAGTACTTC. It yields the protein CSARDLTSGRAYEQYF.

Of note for this clonotype: A read error is possible here, since a much larger clone lies one base away. The chain carries TRBV20-1 and TRBJ2-3; the match to TRBD2 covers 11 bases. Per germline, CDR1 DFQATT and CDR2 SNEGSKA (reference sequence). The CDR3 runs to 20 residues. Written as DNA, the CDR3 is TGCAGTGCTGGCTCACGTCCCGGGACTAGCGGATACTCCGGCACAGATACGCAGTGTTTT. Protein sequence: CSAGSRPGTSGYSGTDTQCF.

At least ten counts were recorded for this clonotype. V is TRBV5-1 and J is TRBJ2-3, with D perhaps matching TRBD1 or TRBD2 (5 bases each). Germline CDR1 reads SGHRS; CDR2 reads YFSETQ. V was shortened by 1 base and J by 4 bases, with 19 bases between the two germline ends. The CDR3 totals 17 residues. The CDR3 region has the DNA TGCGCCAGCAGCTTGAGAGGTTTGGGACCGGGATCAGATACGCAGTATTTT. Its protein is CASSLRGLGPGSDTQYF.

This clonotype showed up many times. The chain couples TRBV27 to TRBJ2-1; 11 bases fit TRBD2. Germline V lookup: CDR1 MNHEY, CDR2 SMNVEV (reference sequence). CDR3 length: 14 residues. V was pared by 11 bases and J by 7 bases, with 10 bases of the junction left unmatched. CDR3 protein: CAATSGSSKNEQFF. CDR3 nucleotide sequence: TGTGCCGCAACTAGCGGGAGTAGTAAGAATGAGCAGTTCTTC.

This clonotype was picked up many times. The chain joins TRBV2 to TRBJ2-5; D remains ambiguous. Trimming shortened V by 10 bases and J by 3 bases, and 6 bases separated the two germline ends. This CDR3 region has 10 residues. CDR1 is SNHLY, CDR2 FYNNEI, per germline. DNA for the CDR3: TGTGCCACAGAGAAAGAGACCCAGTACTTC. Translating it yields CATEKETQYF.

This clonotype was recorded many times. The CDR3 region is CASSLSVEWGGLSTEAFF. Here the CDR3 DNA reads TGTGCCAGCAGTTTAAGTGTTGAATGGGGGGGTTTGAGTACTGAAGCTTTCTTT. The rearrangement uses TRBV28 and TRBJ1-1; maybe TRBD1 (5 bases). Germline CDR1 reads MDHEN; CDR2 reads SYDVKM. This CDR3 is built from 18 residues. Trimming left V 2 bases short and J 5 bases short, with 24 bases between.

The V and J genes are TRBV19 and TRBJ1-2; 12 bases match TRBD1. The CDR3 totals 13 residues. The germline gives CDR1 LNHDA, CDR2 SQIVND (reference sequence). V was pared by 6 bases and J by 6 bases, with 2 bases of the junction left unmatched. The chain's CDR3 is CASRGQGADGYTF. The DNA for the CDR3 is TGTGCCAGTAGGGGACAGGGGGCGGATGGCTACACCTTC. Combining the CDR3 with reference TRBV19 and TRBJ1-2 gives the whole variable domain DGGITQSPKYLFRKEGQNVTLSCEQNLNHDAMYWYRQDPGQGLRLIYYSQIVNDFQKGDIAEGYSVSREKKESFPLTVTSAQKNPTAFYLCASRGQGADGYTFGSGTRLTVV.

The CDR3 bases are TGTGCCAGCTCACCCCTTACTAGCGGAGGAGGAGAGACCCAGTACTTC. It yields the protein CASSPLTSGGGETQYF. V is TRBV18 and J is TRBJ2-5; 8 bases are a match to TRBD2. The CDR3 has 16 residues. After removal of 3 bases from V and 4 bases from J, the junction contained 10 bases not matched to a gene. Per germline, CDR1 KGHSH and CDR2 LQKENI.